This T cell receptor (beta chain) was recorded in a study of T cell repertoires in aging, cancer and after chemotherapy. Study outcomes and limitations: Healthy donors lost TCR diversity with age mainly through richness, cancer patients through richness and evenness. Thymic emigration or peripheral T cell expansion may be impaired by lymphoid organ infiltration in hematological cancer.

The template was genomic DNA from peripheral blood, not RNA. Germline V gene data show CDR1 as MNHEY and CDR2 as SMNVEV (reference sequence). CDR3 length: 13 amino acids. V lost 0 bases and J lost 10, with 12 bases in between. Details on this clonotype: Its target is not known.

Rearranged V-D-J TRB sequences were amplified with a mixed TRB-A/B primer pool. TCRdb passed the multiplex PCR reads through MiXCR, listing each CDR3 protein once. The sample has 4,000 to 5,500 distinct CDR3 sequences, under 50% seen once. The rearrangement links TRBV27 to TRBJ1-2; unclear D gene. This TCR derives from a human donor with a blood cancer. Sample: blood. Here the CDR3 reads CASSLSSGRDYTF. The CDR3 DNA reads TGTGCCAGCAGTTTATCGAGTGGACGGGACTACACCTTC.